This T cell receptor beta chain emerged from a study of blood T cell repertoires in COVID-19. Study-level background: Samples came from the United States, Italy and Spain, spanning acute and convalescent COVID-19.

V was clipped by 3 bases and J by 7 bases; unmatched bases: 9. The CDR3 consists of 14 residues. Germline V gene sequence: CDR1 SGHNT, CDR2 YENEEA. Sequenced by immunoSEQ multiplex PCR; TCRdb stores in-frame clones only, minus some. The data hold about 160,000 clones, with about 90% observed a single time. V gene TRBV11-3 combines with J gene TRBJ2-7; 7 bases line up with TRBD1. This clonotype was sampled from an older woman with acute or convalescent COVID-19. Sequencing was done on a sample of peripheral blood. The CDR3 sequence: CASSFRQGSGEQYF. The CDR3 DNA reads TGTGCCAGCAGCTTCAGACAGGGATCTGGGGAGCAGTACTTC.